What follows are 6 T cell receptor beta chains derived from one specimen sequenced in a study of cytomegalovirus exposure and HLA in healthy donors. Amplification used 60 Vbeta primers and 13 Jbeta primers. Generated by immunoSEQ multiplex PCR, the TCRdb table keeps only in-frame clones and is missing some. The sample gives a few hundred thousand clones, about 80% of which show up once; roughly 7.4% is in the top ten. The sample comprised PBMCs. The receptors originated from a woman aged 55-75 years in good health and CMV-seropositive.

V usage is TRBV7-3 and J usage is TRBJ2-5; D perhaps matches TRBD2 (6 bases). The CDR3 sequence is 14 residues long. With 5 bases removed from V and 5 bases from J, the gap between germline ends came to 15 bases. Germline V gene lookup returns CDR1 SGHTA and CDR2 FQGTGA. CDR3: CASSPTSKGETQYF. CDR3 sequence (DNA): TGTGCCAGCAGCCCAACTAGCAAAGGGGAGACCCAGTACTTC.

This chain joins TRBV4-1 and TRBJ1-1; D perhaps matches TRBD1 (5 bases). The CDR3 loop spans 13 amino acids. CDR1 is MGHRA and CDR2 is YSYEKL in the germline V gene. V shed 0 bases and J shed 8 bases, with 10 bases lying between them. The CDR3 DNA sequence: TGCGCCAGCAGCCAAGACCGACAGTTAGAAGCTTTCTTT. The encoded protein is CASSQDRQLEAFF.

J is TRBJ1-1 and V is TRBV6-6; D is uncertain. This CDR3 region has 16 residues. Germline lookup yields CDR1 MNHNY and CDR2 SVGAGI (reference sequence). The V end was cut by 6 bases, the J end by 2 bases, with 19 bases between. CDR3 residues: CASREPEVSGNTEAFF. The CDR3, as DNA: TGTGCCAGCAGAGAGCCCGAAGTTAGCGGCAACACTGAAGCTTTCTTT.

This clone has just a few counts. V is TRBV10-3 and J is TRBJ2-7; 13 bases are a match to TRBD2. The CDR3 has 18 residues. Germline V gene lookup returns CDR1 ENHRY and CDR2 SYGVKD. V lost 6 bases, J lost 6 bases, and 17 bases stayed unmatched. CDR3 nucleotides: TGTGCCATCAGCGCGACACTAGCGGGAGGGCCAAGTGTCTCCGAGCAGTACTTC. Translated, it gives CAISATLAGGPSVSEQYF.

This clone was picked up one time. V is TRBV6-1 and J is TRBJ1-1, with TRBD1 matching over 7 bases. CDR3 size: 14 residues. Germline CDR1 reads MNHNS; CDR2 reads SASEGT. With 3 bases clipped from V and 7 bases from J, the junction kept 8 bases outside the gene matches. CDR3 in DNA: TGTGCCAGCAGTGATGCAGGGGGGTGGGTTGAAGCTTTCTTT. Its translation is CASSDAGGWVEAFF.

This clone was recorded once. The rearrangement uses TRBV5-1 and TRBJ2-1; maybe TRBD2 (5 bases). The CDR3 sequence is 14 residues long. The V and J ends lost 0 bases and 10 bases respectively, with 14 bases between them. Germline CDR1 and CDR2: SGHRS and YFSETQ. CDR3 amino acids: CASSLAEEDREQFF. CDR3 bases: TGCGCCAGCAGCTTGGCCGAGGAGGATCGGGAGCAGTTCTTC.